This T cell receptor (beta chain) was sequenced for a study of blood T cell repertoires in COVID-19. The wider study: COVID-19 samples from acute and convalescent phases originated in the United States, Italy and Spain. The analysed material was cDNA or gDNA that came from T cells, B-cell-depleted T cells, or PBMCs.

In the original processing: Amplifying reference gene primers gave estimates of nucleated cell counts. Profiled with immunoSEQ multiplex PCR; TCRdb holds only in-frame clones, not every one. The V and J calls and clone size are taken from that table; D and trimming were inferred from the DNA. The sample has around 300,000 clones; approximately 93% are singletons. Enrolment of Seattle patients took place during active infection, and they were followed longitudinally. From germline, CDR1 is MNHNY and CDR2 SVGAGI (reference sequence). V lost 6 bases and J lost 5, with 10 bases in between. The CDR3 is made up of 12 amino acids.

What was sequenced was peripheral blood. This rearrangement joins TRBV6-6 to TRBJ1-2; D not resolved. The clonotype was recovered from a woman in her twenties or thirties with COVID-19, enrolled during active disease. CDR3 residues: CASSEGTYGYTF. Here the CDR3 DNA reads TGTGCCAGCAGCGAGGGAACATATGGCTACACCTTC.